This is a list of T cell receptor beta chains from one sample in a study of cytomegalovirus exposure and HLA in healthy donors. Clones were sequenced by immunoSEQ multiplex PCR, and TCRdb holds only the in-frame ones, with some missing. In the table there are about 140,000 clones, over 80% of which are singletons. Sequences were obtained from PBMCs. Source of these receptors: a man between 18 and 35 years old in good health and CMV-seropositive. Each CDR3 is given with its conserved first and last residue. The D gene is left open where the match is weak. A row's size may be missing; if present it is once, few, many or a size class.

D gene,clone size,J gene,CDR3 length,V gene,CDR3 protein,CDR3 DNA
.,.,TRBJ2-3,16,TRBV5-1,CASSILTSFVTDTQYF,TGCGCCAGCAGCATCCTTACTAGTTTTGTCACAGATACGCAGTATTTT
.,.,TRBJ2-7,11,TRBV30,CAWSSQLEQYF,TGTGCCTGGAGTTCTCAACTTGAGCAGTACTTC
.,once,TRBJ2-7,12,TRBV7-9,CASSPGAYEQYF,TGTGCCAGCAGCCCCGGGGCCTACGAGCAGTACTTC
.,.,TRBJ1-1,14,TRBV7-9,CASSPRDTYTEAFF,TGTGCCAGCAGCCCCCGGGACACCTACACTGAAGCTTTCTTT
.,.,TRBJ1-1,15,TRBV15,CATSRDGLGVTEAFF,TGTGCCACCAGCAGAGATGGCCTCGGGGTCACTGAAGCTTTCTTT
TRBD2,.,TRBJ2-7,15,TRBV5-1,CASSPRLAGEHEQYF,TGCGCCAGCAGCCCCAGACTAGCGGGGGAGCACGAGCAGTACTTC
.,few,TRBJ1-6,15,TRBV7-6,CASSLVEGGNSPLHF,TGTGCCAGCAGCTTAGTAGAAGGAGGCAATTCACCCCTCCACTTT
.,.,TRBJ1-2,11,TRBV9,CATTGQHGYTF,TGTGCCACCACGGGACAACATGGCTACACCTTC
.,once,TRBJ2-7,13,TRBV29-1,CSVGSGILYEQYF,TGCAGCGTTGGGTCAGGAATCCTCTACGAGCAGTACTTC
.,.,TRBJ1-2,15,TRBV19,CASSIDAGSLYGYTF,TGTGCCAGTAGTATCGATGCGGGTAGTTTGTATGGCTACACCTTC
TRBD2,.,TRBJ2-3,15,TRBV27,CASSTGLASTDTQYF,TGTGCCAGCAGTACGGGACTAGCTAGCACAGATACGCAGTATTTT
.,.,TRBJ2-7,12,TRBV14,CASSPGAYEQYF,TGTGCCAGCAGCCCAGGTGCCTACGAGCAGTACTTC
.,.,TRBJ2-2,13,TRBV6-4,CASKGGPAGELFF,TGTGCCAGCAAGGGGGGGCCGGCCGGGGAGCTGTTTTTT
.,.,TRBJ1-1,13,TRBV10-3,CASQGRVETEAFF,TGTGCCTCCCAGGGGAGGGTTGAAACTGAAGCTTTCTTT
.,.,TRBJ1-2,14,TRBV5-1,CASSSSGDISGYTF,TGCGCCAGCAGCTCCTCAGGGGATATATCTGGCTACACCTTC
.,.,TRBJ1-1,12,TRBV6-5,CASQKTGSEAFF,TGTGCCAGCCAGAAAACGGGTTCTGAAGCTTTCTTT
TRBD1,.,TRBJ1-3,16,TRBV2,CASRSLRGRRGNTIYF,TGTGCCAGCAGAAGCCTCAGGGGGCGTCGGGGAAACACCATATATTTT
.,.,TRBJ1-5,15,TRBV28,CASVPPGTASGAQHF,TGTGCCAGCGTCCCCCCCGGGACTGCTTCTGGAGCCCAGCATTTT
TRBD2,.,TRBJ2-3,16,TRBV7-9,CASSPSGSRITDTQYF,TGTGCCAGCAGCCCGAGCGGGAGTAGAATCACAGATACGCAGTATTTT
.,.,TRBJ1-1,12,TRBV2,CATRGGGTEAFF,TGTGCCACCAGAGGGGGGGGCACTGAAGCTTTCTTT
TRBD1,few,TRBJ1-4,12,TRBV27,CASRTGGEKLFF,TGTGCCAGCAGGACAGGGGGCGAAAAACTGTTTTTT
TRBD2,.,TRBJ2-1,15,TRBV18,CASSPSGTGGNEQFF,TGTGCCAGCTCACCATCCGGGACGGGGGGCAATGAGCAGTTCTTC
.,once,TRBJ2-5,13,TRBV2,CATTWGRRETQYF,TGTGCCACCACCTGGGGCAGAAGAGAGACCCAGTACTTC
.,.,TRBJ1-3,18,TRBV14,CASSQEDKVRSSSNTIYF,TGTGCCAGCAGCCAAGAGGATAAAGTGAGGTCATCGTCGAACACCATATATTTT
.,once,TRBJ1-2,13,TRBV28,CASSPQRIYGYTF,TGTGCCAGCAGCCCACAGAGAATCTATGGCTACACCTTC
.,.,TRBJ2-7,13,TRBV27,CASSLAGDYEQYF,TGTGCCAGCAGTTTGGCAGGCGACTACGAGCAGTACTTC
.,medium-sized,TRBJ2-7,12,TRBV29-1,CSVGDTSYEQYF,TGCAGCGTTGGGGACACCTCCTACGAGCAGTACTTC
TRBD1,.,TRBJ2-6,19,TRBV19,CASSTGGTGPSRGANVLTF,TGTGCCAGTAGTACCGGAGGGACAGGGCCTTCTCGTGGGGCCAACGTCCTGACTTTC
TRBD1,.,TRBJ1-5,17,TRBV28,CASSLPPDRESGQPQHF,TGTGCCAGCAGTTTACCCCCTGACAGGGAATCCGGTCAGCCCCAGCATTTT
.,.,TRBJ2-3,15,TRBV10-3,CAISEPGRTADTQYF,TGTGCCATCAGTGAGCCGGGGCGGACAGCAGATACGCAGTATTTT
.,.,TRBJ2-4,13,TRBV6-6,CASQAEAKNIQYF,TGTGCCAGCCAGGCAGAGGCCAAAAACATTCAGTACTTC
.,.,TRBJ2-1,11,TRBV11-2,CASSLAREQFF,TGTGCCAGCAGCTTAGCCAGGGAGCAGTTCTTC
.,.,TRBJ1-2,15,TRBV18,CASSPPLIANYGYTF,TGTGCCAGCTCACCGCCTCTGATAGCTAACTATGGCTACACCTTC
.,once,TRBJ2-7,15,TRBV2,CASRPGLGGADEQYF,TGTGCCAGCAGACCGGGTTTAGGGGGGGCCGACGAGCAGTACTTC
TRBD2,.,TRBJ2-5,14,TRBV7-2,CASSLGGGQETQYF,TGTGCCAGCAGCTTAGGGGGGGGCCAAGAGACCCAGTACTTC
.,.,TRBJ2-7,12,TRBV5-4,CASSRDTYEQYF,TGTGCCAGCAGTAGGGACACCTACGAGCAGTACTTC
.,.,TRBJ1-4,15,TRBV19,CASSRTGEAWEKLFF,TGTGCCAGTAGTCGAACAGGCGAGGCGTGGGAAAAACTGTTTTTT
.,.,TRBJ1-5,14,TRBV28,CASNGRTDNQPQHF,TGTGCCAGCAATGGGAGGACGGATAATCAGCCCCAGCATTTT
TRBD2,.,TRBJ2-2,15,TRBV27,CASRLASGNTGELFF,TGTGCCAGCAGACTCGCTAGCGGGAACACCGGGGAGCTGTTTTTT
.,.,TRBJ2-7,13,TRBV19,CATAGPRSYEQYF,TGTGCCACCGCCGGTCCACGGTCCTACGAGCAGTACTTC
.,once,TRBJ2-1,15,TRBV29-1,CSAIGGSGSYNEQFF,TGCAGCGCAATTGGTGGAAGCGGCTCCTACAATGAGCAGTTCTTC
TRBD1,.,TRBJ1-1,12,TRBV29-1,CSVRQGNTEAFF,TGCAGCGTTAGACAGGGAAATACTGAAGCTTTCTTT